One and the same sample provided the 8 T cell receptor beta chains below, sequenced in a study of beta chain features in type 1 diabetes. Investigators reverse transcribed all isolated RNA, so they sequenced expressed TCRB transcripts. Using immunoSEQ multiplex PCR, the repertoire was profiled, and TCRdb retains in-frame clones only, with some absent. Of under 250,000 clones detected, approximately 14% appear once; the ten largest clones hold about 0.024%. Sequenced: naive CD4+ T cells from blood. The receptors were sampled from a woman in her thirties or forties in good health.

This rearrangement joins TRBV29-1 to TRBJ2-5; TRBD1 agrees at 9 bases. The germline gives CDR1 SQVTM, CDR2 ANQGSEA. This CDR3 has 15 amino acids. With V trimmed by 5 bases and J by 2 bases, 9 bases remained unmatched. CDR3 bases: TGCAGCGTTCGAAAGTTAGACAGGGGGCAAGAGACCCAGTACTTC. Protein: CSVRKLDRGQETQYF.

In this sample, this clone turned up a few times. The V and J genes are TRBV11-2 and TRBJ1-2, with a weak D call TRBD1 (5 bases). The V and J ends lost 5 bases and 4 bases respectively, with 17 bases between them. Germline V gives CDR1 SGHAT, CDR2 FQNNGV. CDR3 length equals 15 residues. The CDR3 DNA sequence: TGTGCCAGCAGCCAGCGGGCAGGGCGTAGCTATGGCTACACCTTC. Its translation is CASSQRAGRSYGYTF.

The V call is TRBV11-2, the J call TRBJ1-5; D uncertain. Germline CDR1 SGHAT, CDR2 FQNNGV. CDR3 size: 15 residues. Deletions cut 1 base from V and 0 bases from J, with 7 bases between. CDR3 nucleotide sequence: TGTGCCAGCAGCTTAGGCCGGAGTAGCAATCAGCCCCAGCATTTT. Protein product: CASSLGRSSNQPQHF.

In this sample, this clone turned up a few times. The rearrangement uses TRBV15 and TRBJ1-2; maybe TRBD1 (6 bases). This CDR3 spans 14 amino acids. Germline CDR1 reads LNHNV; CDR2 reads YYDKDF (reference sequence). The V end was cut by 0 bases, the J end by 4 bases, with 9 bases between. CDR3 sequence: CATSRDHRAYGYTF. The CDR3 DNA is TGTGCCACCAGCAGAGATCACAGGGCCTATGGCTACACCTTC.

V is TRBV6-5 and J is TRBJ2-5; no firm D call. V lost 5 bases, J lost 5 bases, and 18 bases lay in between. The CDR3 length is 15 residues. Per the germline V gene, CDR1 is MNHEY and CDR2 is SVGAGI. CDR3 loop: CASSAEVKPRETQYF. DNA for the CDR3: TGTGCCAGCAGTGCAGAGGTTAAACCGAGGGAGACCCAGTACTTC.

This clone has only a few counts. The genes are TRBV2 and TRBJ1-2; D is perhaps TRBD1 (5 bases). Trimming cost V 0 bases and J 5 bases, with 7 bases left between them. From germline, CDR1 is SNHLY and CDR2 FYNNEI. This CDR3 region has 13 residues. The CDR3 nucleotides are TGTGCCAGCAGTGAAGCCCGGGGGTATGGCTACACCTTC. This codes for CASSEARGYGYTF.

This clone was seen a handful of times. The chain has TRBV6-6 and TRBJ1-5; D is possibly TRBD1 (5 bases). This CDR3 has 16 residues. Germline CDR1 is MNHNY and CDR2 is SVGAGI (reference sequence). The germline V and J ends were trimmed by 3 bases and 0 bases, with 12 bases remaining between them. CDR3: CASSYLDSYSNQPQHF. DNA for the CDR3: TGTGCCAGCAGTTATCTAGACAGTTATAGCAATCAGCCCCAGCATTTT.

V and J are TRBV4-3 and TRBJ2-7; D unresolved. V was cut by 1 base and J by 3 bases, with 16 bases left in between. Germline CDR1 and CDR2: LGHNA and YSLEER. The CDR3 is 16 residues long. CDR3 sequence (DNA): TGCGCCAGCAGCCAAGGTCAGGTTTCAGGTCGCTACGAGCAGTACTTC. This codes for CASSQGQVSGRYEQYF.